The TCR beta chain under discussion was sequenced for a study of OX40 agonist ivuxolimab in advanced cancers. For the study at large: It was ivuxolimab, an agonistic anti-OX40 (CD134) antibody, that patients were treated with. Study results and caveats: It was also the case that some nonresponders had low normalized T-cell clonal expansion.

Germline CDR1 MNHEY, CDR2 SMNVEV (reference sequence). The CDR3 loop spans 13 amino acids. Deletions cut 3 bases from V and 4 bases from J, with 4 bases between. About this clone itself: Its antigen is undetermined. The same CDR3 is also encoded by other DNA sequences in this sample.

Only in-frame clones appear in the TCRdb table, and some are missing; sequencing was by immunoSEQ multiplex PCR. Of about 81,000 clones in the sample, about 86% are singletons; the top ten hold 6.6%. The chain combines TRBV27 with TRBJ2-6; no firm D call. The sequence came from an adult with an advanced solid tumor such as melanoma, head and neck, liver or kidney cancer. Sequencing was performed on CD4+ or CD8+ T cells sorted from blood, taken in a trial of the OX40 agonist ivuxolimab. The CDR3 here is CASSFTGANVLTF. The CDR3 DNA is TGTGCCAGCAGTTTTACCGGGGCCAACGTCCTGACTTTC.